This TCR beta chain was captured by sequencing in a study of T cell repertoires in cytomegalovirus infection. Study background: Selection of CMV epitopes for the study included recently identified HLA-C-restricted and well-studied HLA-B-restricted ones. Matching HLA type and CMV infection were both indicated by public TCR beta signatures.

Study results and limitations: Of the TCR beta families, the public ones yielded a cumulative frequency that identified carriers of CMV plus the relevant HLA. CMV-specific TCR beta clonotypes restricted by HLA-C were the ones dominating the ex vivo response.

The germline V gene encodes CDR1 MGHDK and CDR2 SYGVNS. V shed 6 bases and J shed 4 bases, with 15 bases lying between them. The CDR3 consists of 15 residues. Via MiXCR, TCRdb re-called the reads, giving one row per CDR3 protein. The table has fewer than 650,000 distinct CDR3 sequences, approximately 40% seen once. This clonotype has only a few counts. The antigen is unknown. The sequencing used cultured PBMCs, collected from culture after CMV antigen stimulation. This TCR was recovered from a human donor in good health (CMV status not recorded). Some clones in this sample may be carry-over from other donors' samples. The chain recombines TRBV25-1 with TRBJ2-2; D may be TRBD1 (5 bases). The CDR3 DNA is TGTGCCAGCAGCAAACGGCAGGGTGGCACCGGGGAGCTGTTTTTT. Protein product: CASSKRQGGTGELFF.